What follows are 24 T cell receptor beta chains derived from one specimen sequenced in a study of cytomegalovirus exposure and HLA in healthy donors. The PCR ran on 60 Vbeta and 13 Jbeta primers. This table comes from immunoSEQ multiplex PCR, and its TCRdb copy is limited to in-frame clones, with some not included. The profile shows 150,000 to 200,000 clones, about 80% of them singletons. Sequenced input: PBMCs. The origin of the receptors is a woman in her 30s in good health and CMV-seropositive.

This clone was found once. The CDR3 spells CASSQRRQRGAETQYF. CDR3 DNA sequence: TGTGCCAGTAGTCAACGGAGGCAGCGAGGAGCTGAGACCCAGTACTTC. The chain couples TRBV19 to TRBJ2-5, with D possibly TRBD2 on 5 matching bases. Trimming cost V 5 bases and J 5 bases, with 21 bases left between them. Germline assignment: CDR1 LNHDA and CDR2 SQIVND (reference sequence). The CDR3 sequence is 16 residues long.

V gene TRBV7-2 combines with J gene TRBJ2-1, with 9 positions matching TRBD2. V gave up 5 bases and J gave up 14 bases; unmatched junction bases: 16. This CDR3 comprises 15 residues. The germline gives CDR1 SGHTA, CDR2 FQGNSA. The CDR3 loop is CASSTQAGGPLGEFF. The CDR3 DNA reads TGTGCCAGCAGCACACAAGCGGGAGGACCCCTAGGAGAGTTCTTC.

The chain couples TRBV7-9 to TRBJ1-1; D unresolved. The CDR3 runs to 14 residues. With 5 bases removed from V and 11 bases from J, the gap between germline ends came to 21 bases. The V gene's germline CDR1 is SEHNR and CDR2 FQNEAQ (reference sequence). The CDR3 DNA follows: TGTGCCAGCAGCCAGGACGGTGGGGTAGCGGTCGCTTTCTTT. Its translation is CASSQDGGVAVAFF.

This sequence joins TRBV4-1 and TRBJ2-5; TRBD1 might be the D (6 bases). CDR1 and CDR2 from the germline V gene are MGHRA and YSYEKL. The CDR3 sequence is 15 residues long. Trimming pared 0 bases from V and 4 bases from J, leaving 12 bases between. CDR3 sequence reads: CASSQEGAGIETQYF. DNA of the CDR3: TGCGCCAGCAGCCAAGAGGGGGCAGGGATAGAGACCCAGTACTTC.

The chain joins TRBV28 to TRBJ1-2; 10 bases are shared with TRBD1. Trimming at V came to 6 bases and at J to 4 bases, leaving 11 bases not matched to a gene. The CDR3 runs 16 residues. In germline, CDR1 is MDHEN, CDR2 SYDVKM. CDR3 loop: CASSPPGQGGGYGYTF. Written as DNA, the CDR3 is TGTGCCAGCAGCCCTCCTGGACAGGGGGGCGGCTATGGCTACACCTTC.

The CDR3 loop is CASSLESSGTGELFF. The CDR3 region has the DNA TGCGCCAGCAGCTTGGAGTCTAGCGGAACCGGGGAGCTGTTTTTT. The chain uses TRBV5-1 and TRBJ2-2; 7 bases map to TRBD2. Germline lookup yields CDR1 SGHRS and CDR2 YFSETQ. The V gene end was trimmed by 0 bases and the J gene end by 5 bases; junction bases not matched to a gene: 4. CDR3 length equals 15 residues.

The chain employs TRBV7-2 and TRBJ2-1, with TRBD2 identical over 13 bases. Germline assignment: CDR1 SGHTA and CDR2 FQGNSA. The CDR3 sequence is 16 residues long. V shed 4 bases and J 5 bases; nucleotides not matched to a gene: 5. The CDR3 coding sequence is TGTGCCAGCAGCTCGACCGGGACTAGCGGGGACAATGAGCAGTTCTTC. Translated: CASSSTGTSGDNEQFF.

V is TRBV7-8 and J is TRBJ1-5, with a tentative D call TRBD1 (6 bases). Per the germline V gene, CDR1 is SGHVS and CDR2 is FQNEAQ. This CDR3 region has 17 residues. Between the trimmed V and J ends, which lost 1 base and 4 bases, there was a span of 17 bases. In nucleotides, the CDR3 is TGTGCCAGCAGCTTAGGGGGACAAGGGGCGAGGAATCAGCCCCAGCATTTT. This codes for CASSLGGQGARNQPQHF.

V usage is TRBV9 and J usage is TRBJ1-2, with 7 bases matching TRBD1. Germline assignment: CDR1 SGDLS and CDR2 YYNGEE. This CDR3 comprises 18 residues. The trim removed 3 bases at V and 7 bases at J, leaving 21 bases unmatched. For the CDR3, the DNA is TGTGCCAGCAGCGCCCCAACAGGGGCGCCCCCCTGGGGTCGTGGCTACACCTTC. Its translation: CASSAPTGAPPWGRGYTF.

The V and J genes are TRBV5-4 and TRBJ2-7; 7 bases fit TRBD1. In germline, CDR1 is SGHNT, CDR2 YYREEE (reference sequence). V trimming: 5 bases; J trimming: 2 bases; junction bases outside the gene matches: 7. The CDR3 is 14 residues long. CDR3 sequence (DNA): TGTGCCAGCAGTCCCGGCCAGGGGGCCTACGAGCAGTACTTC. This encodes CASSPGQGAYEQYF.

V and J are TRBV28 and TRBJ2-3, with 11 bases identical to TRBD2. The CDR3 is made up of 16 amino acids. V shed 3 bases and J 2 bases; nucleotides not matched to a gene: 4. Germline V gene sequence: CDR1 MDHEN, CDR2 SYDVKM. CDR3 sequence: CASSFSLAGDTDTQYF. CDR3 nucleotide sequence: TGTGCCAGCAGTTTTTCACTAGCGGGAGACACAGATACGCAGTATTTT. The full variable domain, completed using reference TRBV28 and TRBJ2-3, is DVKVTQSSRYLVKRTGEKVFLECVQDMDHENMFWYRQDPGLGLRLIYFSYDVKMKEKGDIPEGYSVSREKKERFSLILESASTNQTSMYLCASSFSLAGDTDTQYFGPGTRLTVL.

The chain joins TRBV14 to TRBJ1-2; TRBD1 aligns across 7 bases. In germline, CDR1 is SGHDN, CDR2 FVKESK. V was clipped by 5 bases and J by 7 bases; unmatched bases: 4. The CDR3 extends over 12 amino acids. The CDR3: CASSLDRVGYTF. CDR3 DNA: TGTGCCAGCAGCTTAGACAGGGTTGGCTACACCTTC.

This clone was seen a handful of times. This chain's CDR3 is CASSLVVAGSYEQYF. The CDR3 DNA reads TGCGCCAGCAGCTTGGTGGTAGCGGGTTCCTACGAGCAGTACTTC. This chain links TRBV5-1 with TRBJ2-7; TRBD2 aligns across 7 bases. With V trimmed by 0 bases and J by 1 base, 4 bases remained unmatched. CDR3 size: 15 residues. CDR1 and CDR2 from the germline V gene are SGHRS and YFSETQ.

CDR3 DNA: TGTGCCAGCAGCCCGGACCTAACAGGGTTAGCTCAGCCCCAGCATTTT. Amino acid sequence: CASSPDLTGLAQPQHF. The gene calls are TRBV4-2 and TRBJ1-5; possible D gene TRBD1, 6 bases. Germline lookup yields CDR1 LGHNA and CDR2 YNFKEQ. V was pared by 4 bases and J by 6 bases, with 19 bases between. The CDR3 runs 16 residues.

This clone was seen only a few times. The chain carries TRBV7-9 and TRBJ2-7; TRBD2 matches at 13 bases. The CDR3 has 15 residues. The V segment lost 3 bases and the J segment 7 bases; nucleotides outside the gene matches: 6. From germline, CDR1 is SEHNR and CDR2 FQNEAQ (reference sequence). CDR3 DNA sequence: TGTGCCAGCAGCTTTAGGACTAGCGGGAGTGGAGAGCAGTACTTC. Translation gives CASSFRTSGSGEQYF.

The chain links TRBV27 to TRBJ1-1, with no clear D. The germline V gene encodes CDR1 MNHEY and CDR2 SMNVEV (reference sequence). The CDR3 sequence is 16 residues long. V lost 1 base to trimming and J lost 1 base, with 13 bases between them. The CDR3 nucleotides read TGTGCCAGCAGTTTATTGAGGAGCGGCCAGAACACTGAAGCTTTCTTT. This codes for CASSLLRSGQNTEAFF.

The J gene is TRBJ2-5, the V gene TRBV21-1; the table gives TRBD2 as D, unverified against the DNA. TRBV21-1 represents a pseudogene. The CDR3 sequence is 16 residues long. Here the CDR3 DNA reads TGTGCCAGCAGCAAAGCGCTGGGGACTCCGCAAGAGACCCAGTACTTC. Translating it yields CASSKALGTPQETQYF.

This clone was detected once. This sequence joins TRBV27 and TRBJ2-1; 13 nucleotides line up with TRBD2. After removal of 5 bases from V and 9 bases from J, the junction contained 13 bases not matched to a gene. The V gene's germline CDR1 is MNHEY and CDR2 SMNVEV (reference sequence). The CDR3 loop spans 17 amino acids. The CDR3 loop reads CASSTPGTSGKVGEQFF. As DNA, the CDR3 is TGTGCCAGCAGTACCCCCGGGACTAGCGGGAAGGTAGGTGAGCAGTTCTTC.

The V gene is TRBV7-2, the J gene TRBJ2-5, with a possible D match to TRBD2 (5 bases). V lost 7 bases and J lost 1, with 13 bases in between. Germline V gene sequence: CDR1 SGHTA, CDR2 FQGNSA. CDR3 size: 14 residues. CDR3 loop: CASTSAGVQETQYF. The CDR3 nucleotides read TGTGCCAGCACTTCGGCGGGTGTCCAAGAGACCCAGTACTTC.

This clone was seen more than once but under ten times. J is TRBJ1-2 and V is TRBV30; tentatively, D is TRBD1 (6 bases). This CDR3 comprises 17 residues. Trimming cost V 4 bases and J 1 base, with 22 bases left between them. Germline assignment: CDR1 GTSNPN and CDR2 SVGIG (reference sequence). CDR3 amino acids: CAWTPGGAVSLNYGYTF. The DNA of the CDR3 is TGTGCCTGGACGCCGGGGGGCGCCGTTTCCCTTAACTATGGCTACACCTTC.

This clone was seen more than once but under ten times. The rearrangement joins TRBV6-1 to TRBJ1-1; D is undetermined. The CDR3 runs 13 residues. Germline lookup yields CDR1 MNHNS and CDR2 SASEGT. Trimming pared 0 bases from V and 4 bases from J, leaving 6 bases between. The CDR3 protein is CASSEAWSTEAFF. Here the CDR3 DNA reads TGTGCCAGCAGTGAAGCGTGGAGCACTGAAGCTTTCTTT.

The J gene is TRBJ2-1, the V gene TRBV28, with TRBD2 matching over 9 bases. J lost 4 bases, V lost 6 bases, and 4 bases had no gene match. The length of the CDR3 is 14 residues. CDR1 and CDR2 (germline): MDHEN, SYDVKM. The CDR3 reads CASRGGGGYNEQFF. CDR3 DNA sequence: TGTGCCAGCAGGGGCGGGGGGGGGTACAATGAGCAGTTCTTC.

In nucleotides, the CDR3 is TGTGCCAGCAGCTTGGGACCGGGACTAGCGGGAGGCACCGGGGAGCTGTTTTTT. Translating gives CASSLGPGLAGGTGELFF. The rearrangement joins TRBV5-5 to TRBJ2-2, with TRBD2 matching over 15 bases. V dropped 0 bases and J dropped 4; count of bases not matched to a gene: 4. CDR3 length equals 18 residues. CDR1 SGHKS and CDR2 YYEKEE come from the germline V gene (reference sequence).

The rearrangement joins TRBV5-8 to TRBJ1-3, with D perhaps TRBD1 (5 bases). The CDR3 spans 16 residues. In germline, CDR1 is SGHTS, CDR2 YDEGEE. V was shortened by 1 base and J by 0 bases, with 11 bases between the two germline ends. This CDR3 is CASSLWQGDSGNTIYF. As DNA, the CDR3 is TGTGCCAGCAGCTTGTGGCAGGGCGACTCTGGAAACACCATATATTTT. The full variable domain, in which reference TRBV5-8 and TRBJ1-3 provide the parts outside the CDR3, is EAGVTQSPTHLIKTRGQQATLRCSPISGHTSVYWYQQALGLGLQFLLWYDEGEERNRGNFPPRFSGRQFPNYSSELNVNALELEDSALYLCASSLWQGDSGNTIYFGEGSWLTVV.